Below are 21 T cell receptor beta chains sequenced from a single sample in a study of blood T cell repertoires in COVID-19. The data were produced by immunoSEQ multiplex PCR, yet TCRdb's version contains in-frame clones alone and is incomplete. The sample lists some 300,000 clones, roughly 86% occurring once. The sample consisted of PBMCs or T cells enriched from blood (not recorded which). Every receptor here comes from a woman in her thirties who had recovered from COVID-19.

The V call is TRBV3-1 (or the pseudogene TRBV3-2), the J call TRBJ1-2; possibly TRBD1 for D (6 bases). In germline, CDR1 is LGHDT, CDR2 YNNKEL (reference sequence). This CDR3 is 15 amino acids long. Trimming left V 0 bases short and J 6 bases short, with 14 bases between. In DNA form, the CDR3 reads TGTGCCAGCAGCCAAGAATTTGGGGGCTTGAATGGCTACACCTTC. It specifies CASSQEFGGLNGYTF.

The chain employs TRBV11-2 and TRBJ2-1; 7 bases align to TRBD2. Germline trimming cut 1 base from V and 7 bases from J; bases unmatched to any gene: 16. Germline CDR1 and CDR2: SGHAT and FQNNGV. CDR3 length: 18 residues. The CDR3, as DNA: TGTGCCAGCAGCTTAGTCCTTGGTACAGCGGGAATCCCTAATGAGCAGTTCTTC. Residues: CASSLVLGTAGIPNEQFF.

This chain links TRBV5-8 with TRBJ2-1; D may be TRBD2 (5 bases). Deletions cut 4 bases from V and 0 bases from J, with 17 bases between. The CDR3 covers 17 residues. CDR1 is SGHTS, CDR2 YDEGEE, per germline. CDR3 in amino acids: CASSPRGRESSYNEQFF. For the CDR3, the DNA is TGTGCCAGCAGCCCCCGAGGTAGGGAGAGCTCCTACAATGAGCAGTTCTTC.

The rearrangement joins TRBV19 to TRBJ2-5; TRBD2 aligns across 7 bases. Germline CDR1 is LNHDA and CDR2 is SQIVND (reference sequence). CDR3 length: 13 residues. The junction had 7 bases not matched to a gene; V was cut back by 5 bases and J by 7 bases. CDR3 sequence: CASSLYSGGTQYF. CDR3 nucleotide sequence: TGTGCCAGTAGTCTCTACTCGGGGGGGACCCAGTACTTC.

The chain links TRBV7-8 to TRBJ1-2; no reliable D call. Germline loops: CDR1 SGHVS, CDR2 FQNEAQ. The CDR3 runs to 15 residues. V was clipped by 4 bases and J by 1 base, with 13 bases between them. CDR3 amino acids: CASSSVREINYGYTF. The CDR3 nucleotides read TGTGCCAGCAGCTCCGTTAGGGAGATTAACTATGGCTACACCTTC.

J is TRBJ2-3 and V is TRBV3-1 (or the pseudogene TRBV3-2); 7 bases match TRBD2. The CDR3 loop spans 16 amino acids. Germline values: CDR1 LGHDT, CDR2 YNNKEL (reference sequence). The J segment lost 2 bases and the V segment lost 1 base, leaving 6 bases of the junction unmatched. CDR3 sequence reads: CASSQGGGGFTDTQYF. The CDR3, as DNA: TGTGCCAGCAGCCAAGGTGGGGGAGGGTTCACAGATACGCAGTATTTT.

The table lists this clone with a few counts. The V gene is TRBV13, the J gene TRBJ2-2; 8 bases are a match to TRBD1. CDR3 length: 16 amino acids. The germline V gene encodes CDR1 PRHDT and CDR2 FYEKMQ (reference sequence). The trim removed 3 bases at V and 4 bases at J, leaving 7 bases unmatched. The CDR3 sequence: CASSFGTGGFTGELFF. DNA for the CDR3: TGTGCCAGCAGCTTCGGTACAGGGGGATTCACCGGGGAGCTGTTTTTT. Looking up the rest from reference TRBV13 and TRBJ2-2 gives the full variable domain: AAGVIQSPRHLIKEKRETATLKCYPIPRHDTVYWYQQGPGQDPQFLISFYEKMQSDKGSIPDRFSAQQFSDYHSELNMSSLELGDSALYFCASSFGTGGFTGELFFGEGSRLTVL.

The rearrangement links TRBV24-1 to TRBJ2-5; 7 bases line up with TRBD1. With V trimmed by 4 bases and J by 7 bases, 29 bases remained unmatched. This CDR3 region has 21 residues. From germline, CDR1 is KGHDR and CDR2 SFDVKD. CDR3 sequence: CATSELGPKGQSSKFRWTQYF. The CDR3 nucleotides read TGTGCCACCAGTGAACTTGGTCCGAAGGGACAGTCCTCTAAGTTTCGGTGGACCCAGTACTTC.

V gene TRBV7-2 combines with J gene TRBJ2-2, with D possibly TRBD2 on 6 matching bases. Trimming shortened V by 5 bases and J by 0 bases, and 13 bases separated the two germline ends. The germline CDR1 and CDR2 sequences are SGHTA and FQGNSA. CDR3 length: 16 residues. The CDR3 region has the DNA TGTGCCAGCAGCCTTTTTAGCGGATCGAACACCGGGGAGCTGTTTTTT. Translating gives CASSLFSGSNTGELFF.

The V and J genes are TRBV27 and TRBJ1-1; the D is unclear. The V gene lost 5 bases and the J gene lost 0 bases, with 7 bases spanning the gap. From germline, CDR1 is MNHEY and CDR2 SMNVEV (reference sequence). The CDR3 is 13 residues long. The CDR3, as DNA: TGTGCCAGCAGTACACCCTTGAACACTGAAGCTTTCTTT. Translated: CASSTPLNTEAFF.

This sequence joins TRBV7-9 and TRBJ1-5; TRBD1 matches 9 bases. The germline CDR1 and CDR2 sequences are SEHNR and FQNEAQ (reference sequence). The CDR3 has 17 residues. V gave up 5 bases and J gave up 4 bases; unmatched junction bases: 12. CDR3 amino acids: CASSPQRDRAGNQPQHF. Here the CDR3 DNA reads TGTGCCAGCAGCCCACAGCGGGACAGGGCTGGAAATCAGCCCCAGCATTTT.

V and J are TRBV7-2 and TRBJ2-7; 10 bases are shared with TRBD1. This CDR3 contains 16 residues. Germline CDR1 SGHTA, CDR2 FQGNSA. V gave up 6 bases and J gave up 1 base; unmatched junction bases: 9. The CDR3: CASSPLPGQGSYEQYF. CDR3 in DNA: TGTGCCAGCAGTCCCCTTCCGGGACAGGGGTCCTACGAGCAGTACTTC.

The V gene is TRBV6-5, the J gene TRBJ1-1; a possible D gene is TRBD1 (6 bases). The CDR3 loop spans 14 amino acids. Germline-derived CDR1 and CDR2 are MNHEY and SVGAGI. Trimming took 6 bases from V and 1 from J, leaving 12 bases between them. CDR3 nucleotide sequence: TGTGCCAGCAGCTTACCGGGACAGAACACTGAAGCTTTCTTT. Translated: CASSLPGQNTEAFF.

This clone came up a few times. The rearrangement joins TRBV28 to TRBJ1-1; 9 positions match TRBD1. Germline lookup yields CDR1 MDHEN and CDR2 SYDVKM. V was clipped by 5 bases and J by 8 bases; unmatched bases: 12. This CDR3 is 15 amino acids long. DNA for the CDR3: TGTGCCAGCAGTCCCCGGGACAGGGACACAACGGAAGCTTTCTTT. Its protein is CASSPRDRDTTEAFF.

CDR3 bases: TGTGCCAGCTCTCCGGTGGGGGCGTCTGATCAGCCCCAGCATTTT. Translated, it gives CASSPVGASDQPQHF. The rearrangement joins TRBV18 to TRBJ1-5; possible D gene TRBD1, 6 bases. Germline V lookup: CDR1 KGHSH, CDR2 LQKENI. Trimming left V 6 bases short and J 5 bases short, with 17 bases between. The CDR3 is made up of 15 amino acids.

Only one count was recorded for this clone. The V and J genes are TRBV7-6 and TRBJ2-4; possibly TRBD2 for D (6 bases). The germline CDR1 and CDR2 sequences are SGHVS and FNYEAQ. The length of the CDR3 is 17 residues. V was shortened by 1 base and J by 7 bases, with 20 bases between the two germline ends. The CDR3 nucleotides read TGTGCCAGCAGCTTAGGAGCATTTACCGGGAGAAGGAACATTCAGTACTTC. Translation: CASSLGAFTGRRNIQYF.

The J gene is TRBJ2-7, the V gene TRBV19; tentative D call: TRBD1 (6 bases). This CDR3 spans 15 amino acids. With 3 bases removed from V and 6 bases from J, the gap between germline ends came to 18 bases. CDR1 and CDR2 (germline): LNHDA, SQIVND (reference sequence). The CDR3 reads CASSISGQTFVEQYF. The CDR3, as DNA: TGTGCCAGTAGTATTTCTGGACAGACCTTCGTCGAGCAGTACTTC.

In this sample, this clone turned up once. V gene TRBV28 combines with J gene TRBJ2-2; 8 nucleotides align to TRBD1. V shed 5 bases and J 1 base; nucleotides not matched to a gene: 12. CDR3 length: 18 amino acids. In germline, CDR1 is MDHEN, CDR2 SYDVKM. CDR3 sequence (DNA): TGTGCCAGCAGTCTGGACCCGACAGGGGCAAAGAACACCGGGGAGCTGTTTTTT. This codes for CASSLDPTGAKNTGELFF.

The rearrangement links TRBV18 to TRBJ1-1, with D perhaps matching TRBD1 (5 bases). The germline V gene encodes CDR1 KGHSH and CDR2 LQKENI. The CDR3 extends over 16 amino acids. Trimming left V 3 bases short and J 10 bases short, with 24 bases between. The CDR3 reads CASSPTLIGVTGGAFF. CDR3 coding DNA: TGTGCCAGCTCACCCACTCTTATAGGGGTAACCGGGGGAGCTTTCTTT.

The J gene is TRBJ2-2, the V gene TRBV5-1; D remains ambiguous. CDR1 is SGHRS, CDR2 YFSETQ, per germline. V gave up 0 bases and J gave up 1 base, with 10 bases separating them. This CDR3 contains 16 residues. The chain's CDR3 is CASSLAEQLNTGELFF. In DNA form, the CDR3 reads TGCGCCAGCAGCTTGGCGGAACAGCTGAACACCGGGGAGCTGTTTTTT.

This clone was seen only once. The V gene is TRBV11-3, the J gene TRBJ1-6, with D unclear. Germline assignment: CDR1 SGHNT and CDR2 YENEEA. V was cut by 2 bases and J by 5 bases, with 7 bases left in between. The CDR3 spans 14 residues. CDR3 sequence reads: CASSLSGDNSPLHF. The CDR3 bases are TGTGCCAGCAGCTTAAGCGGGGATAATTCACCCCTCCACTTT.